This TCR beta chain was identified during a study of technical replicates of blood from several donors. This table comes from immunoSEQ multiplex PCR, and its TCRdb copy is limited to in-frame clones, with some not included. The table has approximately 49,000 clones, about 93% seen once. The CDR3 sequence is 12 residues long. From germline, CDR1 is SGDLS and CDR2 YYNGEE. The ends were cut back, 3 bases at V and 6 bases at J, with 10 bases in the middle. The rearrangement uses TRBV9 and TRBJ2-7, with D maybe TRBD2 (6 bases). This receptor was taken from a human donor in good health. Some clones in this sample may be carry-over from other donors' samples. The specimen was PBMCs. CDR3 amino acids: CASSAVGGEQYF. CDR3 DNA sequence: TGTGCCAGCAGCGCCGTGGGGGGCGAGCAGTACTTC.